The 28 T cell receptor beta chains below come from one sample, sequenced in a study of beta chain features in type 1 diabetes. cDNA synthesis used the whole RNA isolate, giving expressed TCRB sequences. Method: immunoSEQ multiplex PCR; TCRdb's copy keeps in-frame clones and lacks some. The sample contains around 350,000 clones, approximately 12% of which appear only once. Input material: naive CD4+ T cells from blood. Receptors were obtained from a man aged 18-30 years in good health.

This clone was counted between two and nine times. DNA of the CDR3: TGTGCCAGCAGCTCACCCGGGACTGCAAGGCGGACCCAGTACTTC. This translates into CASSSPGTARRTQYF. V is TRBV11-1 and J is TRBJ2-5; D possibly corresponds to TRBD2 (6 bases). CDR1 and CDR2 (germline): SGHAT, FQDESV (reference sequence). CDR3 length: 15 residues. V gave up 4 bases and J gave up 7 bases, with 19 bases separating them.

V gene TRBV4-3 combines with J gene TRBJ1-4; 12 positions match TRBD1. Germline lookup yields CDR1 LGHNA and CDR2 YSLEER. The ends lost 4 bases at V and 2 bases at J; junction bases unmatched: 11. The CDR3 has 19 amino acids. The CDR3 protein is CASSPLPGQGAVTNEKLFF. CDR3 nucleotides: TGCGCCAGCAGCCCACTCCCGGGACAGGGGGCGGTTACTAATGAAAAACTGTTTTTT.

The chain combines TRBV18 with TRBJ1-1, with 7 bases matching TRBD1. V lost 4 bases and J lost 6; bases outside the gene matches: 14. The CDR3 length is 16 residues. Germline V gene sequence: CDR1 KGHSH, CDR2 LQKENI. Here the CDR3 reads CASSRTSEGASPEAFF. Here the CDR3 DNA reads TGTGCCAGCTCACGAACCTCCGAGGGGGCTAGCCCTGAAGCTTTCTTT.

In its sample, this clone was seen a few times. The V gene is TRBV18, the J gene TRBJ1-5; tentative D call: TRBD1 (5 bases). CDR1 is KGHSH, CDR2 LQKENI, per germline. The CDR3 is made up of 16 amino acids. Trimming shortened V by 4 bases and J by 7 bases, and 20 bases separated the two germline ends. DNA for the CDR3: TGTGCCAGCTCACACAACCCGGGGGGGTCTCAACAGCCCCAGCATTTT. It specifies CASSHNPGGSQQPQHF.

This clone was picked up a small number of times. Distinct nucleotide sequences in the sample also encode this CDR3. This sequence joins TRBV7-9 and TRBJ2-3; the match to TRBD2 covers 10 bases. V shed 4 bases and J 1 base; nucleotides not matched to a gene: 2. This CDR3 is built from 15 residues. Germline CDR1 is SEHNR and CDR2 is FQNEAQ (reference sequence). CDR3 residues: CASSSTSGGTDTQYF. The CDR3 DNA follows: TGTGCCAGCAGCTCTACTAGCGGGGGCACAGATACGCAGTATTTT.

The chain combines TRBV7-2 with TRBJ2-7; 11 nucleotides align to TRBD2. The J segment lost 7 bases and the V segment lost 5 bases, leaving 10 bases of the junction unmatched. CDR1 and CDR2 (germline): SGHTA, FQGNSA. The CDR3 runs to 15 residues. CDR3 bases: TGTGCCAGCAGCCCATGGCTAGCGGGAGGTGAAGAGCAGTACTTC. Its translation is CASSPWLAGGEEQYF.

This clone appeared a few times. This chain links TRBV7-2 with TRBJ2-2; D is unresolved. Per the germline V gene, CDR1 is SGHTA and CDR2 is FQGNSA. V lost 3 bases and J 1 base, leaving 12 bases between the germline ends. This CDR3 region has 16 residues. The CDR3 region has the DNA TGTGCCAGCAGCTTGCAGGCCATTATGAACACCGGGGAGCTGTTTTTT. This encodes CASSLQAIMNTGELFF.

The CDR3: CASSEPVDFRNTQYF. CDR3 DNA: TGTGCCAGCAGTGAACCCGTGGACTTCAGAAATACGCAGTATTTT. The chain combines TRBV25-1 with TRBJ2-3, with D possibly TRBD2 on 5 matching bases. Germline V CDR1 and CDR2: MGHDK, SYGVNS. Deletions cut 2 bases from V and 7 bases from J, with 16 bases between. The CDR3 sequence is 15 residues long. Complete variable domain (other parts from reference TRBV25-1 and TRBJ2-3): EADIYQTPRYLVIGTGKKITLECSQTMGHDKMYWYQQDPGMELHLIHYSYGVNSTEKGDLSSESTVSRIRTEHFPLTLESARPSHTSQYLCASSEPVDFRNTQYFGPGTRLTVL.

This clone was picked up a small number of times. The rearrangement uses TRBV18 and TRBJ2-3; 9 bases agree with TRBD2. V shed 0 bases and J 2 bases; nucleotides not matched to a gene: 3. CDR1 and CDR2 from the germline V gene are KGHSH and LQKENI. The CDR3 contains 16 residues. The CDR3 is CASSPPGLAYTDTQYF. The DNA of the CDR3 is TGTGCCAGCTCACCACCGGGACTAGCCTACACAGATACGCAGTATTTT. Variable domain in full (rest from reference TRBV18 and TRBJ2-3): NAGVMQNPRHLVRRRGQEARLRCSPMKGHSHVYWYRQLPEEGLKFMVYLQKENIIDESGMPKERFSAEFPKEGPSILRIQQVVRGDSAAYFCASSPPGLAYTDTQYFGPGTRLTVL.

The CDR3 protein is CASSGGLAETYEQYF. DNA of the CDR3: TGTGCCAGCAGCGGCGGACTAGCGGAAACCTACGAGCAGTACTTC. This rearrangement joins TRBV9 to TRBJ2-7, with 10 nucleotides matching TRBD2. CDR1 and CDR2 (germline): SGDLS, YYNGEE. With 3 bases clipped from V and 2 bases from J, the junction kept 5 bases outside the gene matches. CDR3 length: 15 amino acids.

This clone was picked up a small number of times. The chain is built from TRBV9 and TRBJ1-2, with D unresolved. The CDR3 runs to 15 residues. Germline CDR1 SGDLS, CDR2 YYNGEE. Trimming took off 2 bases at V and 2 bases at J, with 13 bases between the two ends. The CDR3: CASSVHPGENYGYTF. CDR3 bases: TGTGCCAGCAGCGTTCACCCCGGGGAGAACTATGGCTACACCTTC.

This chain joins TRBV7-7 and TRBJ2-1, with 8 bases aligning to TRBD1. CDR1 is SSHAT and CDR2 is FNYEAQ in the germline V gene (reference sequence). This CDR3 region has 14 residues. V lost 5 bases and J lost 8; bases outside the gene matches: 8. The CDR3 bases are TGTGCCAGCAGCCCCGGACAGGGTTTAGATGAGCAGTTCTTC. Translation gives CASSPGQGLDEQFF.

In its sample, this clone was seen a few times. The chain carries TRBV30 and TRBJ2-2, with 7 positions matching TRBD2. The CDR3 is 15 residues long. The V segment lost 4 bases and the J segment 6 bases; nucleotides outside the gene matches: 11. Germline V gives CDR1 GTSNPN, CDR2 SVGIG (reference sequence). Here the CDR3 DNA reads TGTGCCTGGAACCTTGGCGGACTAGGCGCCGGGGAGCTGTTTTTT. This translates into CAWNLGGLGAGELFF.

This clone has a handful of counts. The chain joins TRBV20-1 to TRBJ2-7; no firm D call. Germline CDR1 DFQATT, CDR2 SNEGSKA (reference sequence). The CDR3 sequence is 10 residues long. Trimming cost V 2 bases and J 4 bases, with 3 bases left between them. CDR3 amino acids: CSARPYEQYF. The CDR3 nucleotides read TGCAGTGCTAGACCGTACGAGCAGTACTTC.

This clone appeared a few times. The chain carries TRBV9 and TRBJ1-6; D not resolved. Germline CDR1 reads SGDLS; CDR2 reads YYNGEE. V was trimmed by 4 bases and J by 8 bases, leaving 16 bases between them. CDR3 length equals 15 residues. This CDR3 is CASSPQQSNYSPLHF. Written as DNA, the CDR3 is TGTGCCAGCAGCCCACAACAGAGTAACTATTCACCCCTCCACTTT.

There are a few counts of this clone. The chain combines TRBV18 with TRBJ2-7, with D tentatively TRBD2 (5 bases). In germline, CDR1 is KGHSH, CDR2 LQKENI. V lost 4 bases, J lost 1 base, and 11 bases lay in between. The length of the CDR3 is 14 residues. The DNA for the CDR3 is TGTGCCAGCTCACGATCCACGGGGTCCTACGAGCAGTACTTC. This translates into CASSRSTGSYEQYF.

This clone was counted between two and nine times. The chain couples TRBV7-2 to TRBJ1-2; D is ambiguous. From germline, CDR1 is SGHTA and CDR2 FQGNSA. The CDR3 covers 13 residues. Deletions cut 1 base from V and 5 bases from J, with 8 bases between. The CDR3 reads CASSLVTAYGYTF. CDR3 coding DNA: TGTGCCAGCAGCTTAGTAACAGCTTATGGCTACACCTTC. Together with reference TRBV7-2 and TRBJ1-2, the CDR3 gives the full variable domain: GAGVSQSPSNKVTEKGKDVELRCDPISGHTALYWYRQSLGQGLEFLIYFQGNSAPDKSGLPSDRFSAERTGGSVSTLTIQRTQQEDSAVYLCASSLVTAYGYTFGSGTRLTVV.

In this sample, this clone turned up a few times. The chain combines TRBV5-4 with TRBJ1-6; D possibly corresponds to TRBD1 (5 bases). This CDR3 is built from 13 residues. The germline gives CDR1 SGHNT, CDR2 YYREEE (reference sequence). Trimming removed 3 bases at V and 7 bases at J, with 8 bases between. CDR3 sequence: CASSSNRNSPLHF. The CDR3 region has the DNA TGTGCCAGCAGCTCAAACAGGAATTCACCCCTCCACTTT.

This clone was detected a few times. The V call is TRBV19, the J call TRBJ2-4; 10 positions match TRBD1. CDR1 and CDR2 (germline): LNHDA, SQIVND (reference sequence). With 5 bases clipped from V and 4 bases from J, the junction kept 8 bases outside the gene matches. CDR3 length equals 16 residues. In DNA, the CDR3 is TGTGCCAGTAGTGTACGACCGGGACAGGGGAAAAACATTCAGTACTTC. Amino acids: CASSVRPGQGKNIQYF.

The chain couples TRBV5-6 to TRBJ2-2; D gene uncertain. The CDR3 extends over 13 amino acids. Looked up from germline, CDR1 is SGHDT and CDR2 is YYEEEE. The ends were cut back, 2 bases at V and 1 base at J, with 3 bases in the middle. The DNA for the CDR3 is TGTGCCAGCAGCTTTAAGAACACCGGGGAGCTGTTTTTT. Its protein is CASSFKNTGELFF. The variable domain in full, with the rest retrieved from reference TRBV5-6 and TRBJ2-2, is DAGVTQSPTHLIKTRGQQVTLRCSPKSGHDTVSWYQQALGQGPQFIFQYYEEEERQRGNFPDRFSGHQFPNYSSELNVNALLLGDSALYLCASSFKNTGELFFGEGSRLTVL.

This clone was found a few times. The chain combines TRBV18 with TRBJ2-5; weak D call: TRBD2 (6 bases). Germline CDR1 reads KGHSH; CDR2 reads LQKENI. The CDR3 consists of 15 residues. The V end was cut by 3 bases, the J end by 0 bases, with 11 bases between. CDR3: CASSPPGEYQETQYF. The CDR3 DNA is TGTGCCAGCTCACCCCCGGGGGAGTACCAAGAGACCCAGTACTTC.

The CDR3 loop reads CASSLTQGPPGELFF. CDR3 sequence (DNA): TGTGCCAGCAGCTTAACCCAGGGGCCGCCCGGGGAGCTGTTTTTT. The rearrangement uses TRBV7-3 and TRBJ2-2; possible D gene TRBD1, 6 bases. The V end lost 0 bases, the J end lost 6 bases, and 11 bases lay between the germline ends. The germline V gene encodes CDR1 SGHTA and CDR2 FQGTGA. The CDR3 is 15 amino acids. Filled out from reference TRBV7-3 and TRBJ2-2, the complete variable domain reads GAGVSQTPSNKVTEKGKYVELRCDPISGHTALYWYRQSLGQGPEFLIYFQGTGAADDSGLPNDRFFAVRPEGSVSTLKIQRTERGDSAVYLCASSLTQGPPGELFFGEGSRLTVL.

The rearrangement joins TRBV18 to TRBJ1-1; D not resolved. Germline lookup yields CDR1 KGHSH and CDR2 LQKENI. CDR3 length equals 13 residues. V shed 3 bases and J shed 3 bases, with 8 bases lying between them. For the CDR3, the DNA is TGTGCCAGCTCACCGGGCGCAGACACTGAAGCTTTCTTT. It translates to CASSPGADTEAFF.

The chain uses TRBV28 and TRBJ1-2, with D unclear. Germline CDR1 is MDHEN and CDR2 is SYDVKM. The CDR3 covers 12 residues. V was trimmed by 6 bases and J by 5 bases, leaving 10 bases between them. CDR3 loop: CASRLDTYGYTF. The CDR3 DNA follows: TGTGCCAGCAGACTCGACACTTATGGCTACACCTTC.

This clone was seen more than once but under ten times. The rearrangement links TRBV30 to TRBJ1-5, with a possible D match to TRBD1 (5 bases). With 4 bases removed from V and 3 bases from J, the gap between germline ends came to 10 bases. Germline V gene data show CDR1 as GTSNPN and CDR2 as SVGIG (reference sequence). The CDR3 loop spans 13 amino acids. Here the CDR3 DNA reads TGTGCCTGGAATTCAGGGTTCAATCAGCCCCAGCATTTT. Protein: CAWNSGFNQPQHF.

V gene TRBV28 combines with J gene TRBJ1-2, with D uncertain. V was cut by 3 bases and J by 4 bases, with 15 bases left in between. Germline loops: CDR1 MDHEN, CDR2 SYDVKM. The CDR3 runs 15 residues. The DNA for the CDR3 is TGTGCCAGCAGTTTGATCTCACCAATCGGCTATGGCTACACCTTC. Its protein is CASSLISPIGYGYTF.

This clone was seen more than once but under ten times. V is TRBV30 and J is TRBJ2-5, with D maybe TRBD2 (6 bases). Trimming took 1 base from V and 5 from J, leaving 8 bases between them. CDR1 is GTSNPN, CDR2 SVGIG, per germline (reference sequence). The CDR3 has 12 amino acids. The CDR3 here is CAWSGGGETQYF. In DNA form, the CDR3 reads TGTGCCTGGAGTGGTGGGGGGGAGACCCAGTACTTC.

The table lists this clone with a few counts. The rearrangement uses TRBV7-9 and TRBJ2-2; 12 bases agree with TRBD2. Germline V lookup: CDR1 SEHNR, CDR2 FQNEAQ (reference sequence). The CDR3 runs 18 residues. V lost 3 bases, J lost 2 bases, and 7 bases stayed unmatched. CDR3 loop: CASSFPTSGRFNTGELFF. In DNA, the CDR3 is TGTGCCAGCAGCTTTCCGACTAGCGGGAGATTCAACACCGGGGAGCTGTTTTTT.